The 23 T cell receptor beta chains listed next were all sequenced from one sample in a study of OX40 agonist ivuxolimab in advanced cancers. The table came from immunoSEQ multiplex PCR; TCRdb's copy has only in-frame clones and leaves some out. Of roughly 70,000 clones listed, more than 80% are singletons. Sequencing used CD4+ or CD8+ T cells sorted from blood, obtained in a trial of the OX40 agonist ivuxolimab. Receptors originate from an adult with an advanced solid tumor such as melanoma, head and neck, liver or kidney cancer.

The genes are TRBV6-5 and TRBJ2-5; D not resolved. The CDR3 is 13 residues long. V was trimmed by 6 bases and J by 5 bases, leaving 13 bases between them. Germline CDR1 is MNHEY and CDR2 is SVGAGI. CDR3 sequence (DNA): TGTGCCAGCAGGCCGTCCATGGCGGAGACCCAGTACTTC. Translated: CASRPSMAETQYF.

The chain carries TRBV6-1 and TRBJ1-1, with D perhaps TRBD1 (5 bases). The CDR3 consists of 14 residues. In germline, CDR1 is MNHNS, CDR2 SASEGT. Between the trimmed V and J ends, which lost 1 base and 7 bases, there was a span of 13 bases. The CDR3 DNA reads as TGTGCCAGCAGTGAAGGTGTAGGGGTAGGTGAAGCTTTCTTT. This codes for CASSEGVGVGEAFF.

The chain carries TRBV7-9 and TRBJ2-3; no firm D call. The CDR3 contains 16 residues. V lost 2 bases and J lost 4, with 16 bases in between. The V gene's germline CDR1 is SEHNR and CDR2 FQNEAQ (reference sequence). In nucleotides, the CDR3 is TGTGCCAGCAGCTTAAAAGGCTTGGATATAGCAGATACGCAGTATTTT. Residues: CASSLKGLDIADTQYF.

This clone was recorded once. The chain recombines TRBV28 with TRBJ1-2; tentative D call: TRBD1 (6 bases). CDR1 is MDHEN, CDR2 SYDVKM, per germline. Deletions cut 6 bases from V and 3 bases from J, with 17 bases between. This CDR3 has 15 residues. CDR3 DNA sequence: TGTGCCAGCAGCAGGGGCGCAGGTGAATACTATGGCTACACCTTC. Residues: CASSRGAGEYYGYTF.

The chain is built from TRBV4-1 and TRBJ2-3; 8 bases line up with TRBD2. The CDR3 runs 17 residues. V was pared by 2 bases and J by 2 bases, with 9 bases of the junction left unmatched. Germline assignment: CDR1 MGHRA and CDR2 YSYEKL. CDR3 sequence (DNA): TGCGCCAGCAGCCAAACAGCGGGGGTCCGGTTCACAGATACGCAGTATTTT. The encoded protein is CASSQTAGVRFTDTQYF.

This clone was observed a handful of times. The chain employs TRBV19 and TRBJ1-3; TRBD1 might be the D (6 bases). With 6 bases removed from V and 0 bases from J, the gap between germline ends came to 6 bases. The CDR3 consists of 13 residues. Germline CDR1 and CDR2: LNHDA and SQIVND (reference sequence). The chain's CDR3 is CASRQGSGNTIYF. CDR3 DNA: TGTGCCAGTAGACAGGGCTCTGGAAACACCATATATTTT.

This clone appeared a single time. J is TRBJ2-7 and V is TRBV2; D remains unclear. CDR3 length equals 12 residues. V dropped 5 bases and J dropped 3 bases, with 8 bases sitting between them. Germline V gives CDR1 SNHLY, CDR2 FYNNEI. CDR3 residues: CASSLGLYEQYF. The CDR3 nucleotides read TGTGCCAGCAGTTTAGGTCTCTACGAGCAGTACTTC.

The chain combines TRBV7-7 with TRBJ2-1; TRBD1 matches 10 bases. Germline trimming cut 5 bases from V and 5 bases from J; bases unmatched to any gene: 9. CDR1 is SSHAT and CDR2 is FNYEAQ in the germline V gene (reference sequence). This CDR3 region has 16 residues. The CDR3 protein is CASSKRQGAYDNEQFF. For the CDR3, the DNA is TGTGCCAGCAGCAAAAGACAGGGGGCCTATGACAATGAGCAGTTCTTC. The complete variable domain, with remaining parts taken from reference TRBV7-7 and TRBJ2-1, reads GAGVSQSPRYKVTKRGQDVTLRCDPISSHATLYWYQQALGQGPEFLTYFNYEAQPDKSGLPSDRFSAERPEGSISTLTIQRTEQRDSAMYRCASSKRQGAYDNEQFFGPGTRLTVL.

The chain carries TRBV7-9 and TRBJ2-5; D unclear. The CDR3 loop spans 15 amino acids. Germline V lookup: CDR1 SEHNR, CDR2 FQNEAQ (reference sequence). The ends were cut back, 6 bases at V and 0 bases at J, with 14 bases in the middle. The CDR3 region has the DNA TGTGCCAGCAGTCCACCTGGGTCGTACCAAGAGACCCAGTACTTC. Amino acid sequence: CASSPPGSYQETQYF. The complete variable domain, with remaining parts taken from reference TRBV7-9 and TRBJ2-5, reads DTGVSQNPRHKITKRGQNVTFRCDPISEHNRLYWYRQTLGQGPEFLTYFQNEAQLEKSRLLSDRFSAERPKGSFSTLEIQRTEQGDSAMYLCASSPPGSYQETQYFGPGTRLLVL.

This clone was counted a single time. The chain carries TRBV5-1 and TRBJ1-2; 10 nucleotides match TRBD1. The V gene's germline CDR1 is SGHRS and CDR2 YFSETQ. The CDR3 has 15 amino acids. After removal of 5 bases from V and 8 bases from J, the junction contained 12 bases not matched to a gene. CDR3 bases: TGCGCCAGCAGGCAGCCCGGACAGGGGGAAGGGGGCTACACCTTC. This sequence encodes CASRQPGQGEGGYTF. The full variable domain, completed using reference TRBV5-1 and TRBJ1-2, is KAGVTQTPRYLIKTRGQQVTLSCSPISGHRSVSWYQQTPGQGLQFLFEYFSETQRNKGNFPGRFSGRQFSNSRSEMNVSTLELGDSALYLCASRQPGQGEGGYTFGSGTRLTVV.

This clone was seen only once. The sample contains more than one DNA sequence encoding this CDR3. This rearrangement joins TRBV27 to TRBJ1-2, with D perhaps matching TRBD1 (5 bases). The CDR3 contains 12 residues. CDR1 is MNHEY and CDR2 is SMNVEV in the germline V gene (reference sequence). With 2 bases removed from V and 4 bases from J, the gap between germline ends came to 5 bases. Here the CDR3 DNA reads TGTGCCAGCAGTTTACAGGGCTATGGCTACACCTTC. It encodes CASSLQGYGYTF.

The chain is built from TRBV7-2 and TRBJ1-5, with D possibly TRBD1 on 6 matching bases. The V gene's germline CDR1 is SGHTA and CDR2 FQGNSA. V gave up 1 base and J gave up 5 bases, with 6 bases separating them. The length of the CDR3 is 13 residues. CDR3 bases: TGTGCCAGCAGCTTAGACAGGGATCAGCCCCAGCATTTT. Residues: CASSLDRDQPQHF.

The chain uses TRBV15 and TRBJ2-1, with no clear D. The CDR3 contains 15 residues. V lost 0 bases, J lost 3 bases, and 9 bases lay in between. Germline V gene data show CDR1 as LNHNV and CDR2 as YYDKDF (reference sequence). DNA of the CDR3: TGTGCCACCAGCAGAGATCTGGCCGGCTACAATGAGCAGTTCTTC. Its protein is CATSRDLAGYNEQFF. The complete variable domain, with remaining parts taken from reference TRBV15 and TRBJ2-1, reads DAMVIQNPRYQVTQFGKPVTLSCSQTLNHNVMYWYQQKSSQAPKLLFHYYDKDFNNEADTPDNFQSRRPNTSFCFLDIRSPGLGDTAMYLCATSRDLAGYNEQFFGPGTRLTVL.

V gene TRBV6-6 combines with J gene TRBJ2-5, with TRBD1 matching over 12 bases. The length of the CDR3 is 15 residues. The junction had 7 bases not matched to a gene; V was cut back by 6 bases and J by 5 bases. Germline loops: CDR1 MNHNY, CDR2 SVGAGI (reference sequence). CDR3 bases: TGTGCCAGCAGCCTAGGGGACAGGGGGCGTGAGACCCAGTACTTC. Protein sequence: CASSLGDRGRETQYF.

V is TRBV27 and J is TRBJ2-3, with 10 bases that match TRBD2. V was clipped by 6 bases and J by 2 bases; unmatched bases: 5. Looked up from germline, CDR1 is MNHEY and CDR2 is SMNVEV (reference sequence). CDR3 length: 15 amino acids. This CDR3 is CASSGLAAYTDTQYF. The DNA of the CDR3 is TGTGCCAGCAGCGGACTAGCGGCCTACACAGATACGCAGTATTTT.

The chain joins TRBV11-2 to TRBJ2-5, with TRBD2 matching over 13 bases. This CDR3 is 18 amino acids long. V lost 1 base and J lost 1; bases outside the gene matches: 6. Germline CDR1 SGHAT, CDR2 FQNNGV. CDR3 loop: CASSLGMRTSGGQETQYF. For the CDR3, the DNA is TGTGCCAGCAGCTTAGGAATGAGGACTAGCGGGGGCCAAGAGACCCAGTACTTC.

A few counts support this clone. V is TRBV7-9 and J is TRBJ2-5; TRBD1 agrees at 8 bases. V lost 2 bases, J lost 2 bases, and 10 bases stayed unmatched. Germline V gives CDR1 SEHNR, CDR2 FQNEAQ (reference sequence). The length of the CDR3 is 17 residues. Here the CDR3 reads CASSLRSGGGRQETQYF. DNA for the CDR3: TGTGCCAGCAGCTTAAGGTCAGGGGGCGGTCGGCAAGAGACCCAGTACTTC.

The chain employs TRBV10-3 and TRBJ2-6; D gene unclear. Germline CDR1 is ENHRY and CDR2 is SYGVKD. V was shortened by 8 bases and J by 0 bases, with 8 bases between the two germline ends. There are 14 residues in the CDR3. The CDR3 protein is CAIGEHSGANVLTF. The CDR3 DNA sequence: TGTGCCATCGGGGAACACTCTGGGGCCAACGTCCTGACTTTC.

The chain links TRBV30 to TRBJ2-3; 9 bases match TRBD2. The V gene's germline CDR1 is GTSNPN and CDR2 SVGIG (reference sequence). With V trimmed by 0 bases and J by 3 bases, 4 bases remained unmatched. There are 15 residues in the CDR3. The CDR3 sequence: CAWSVVAGVTDTQYF. The CDR3 DNA is TGTGCCTGGAGTGTGGTAGCGGGGGTAACAGATACGCAGTATTTT.

The chain joins TRBV16 to TRBJ1-4; no clear D. CDR3 size: 14 residues. Looked up from germline, CDR1 is KGHSY and CDR2 is FQNENV. The V end lost 1 base, the J end lost 8 bases, and 11 bases lay between the germline ends. CDR3: CASSQYTVGEKLFF. Written as DNA, the CDR3 is TGTGCCAGCAGCCAATATACGGTTGGGGAAAAACTGTTTTTT.

This chain joins TRBV6-1 and TRBJ1-1, with TRBD1 as a possible D gene (6 bases). V was clipped by 3 bases and J by 11 bases, with 10 bases between them. CDR3 length: 11 residues. Germline V gene lookup returns CDR1 MNHNS and CDR2 SASEGT. The CDR3 sequence is CASSEQGRAFF. The CDR3 nucleotides are TGTGCCAGCAGTGAGCAGGGGAGGGCTTTCTTT.

This clone was counted between two and nine times. The chain employs TRBV7-6 and TRBJ2-1; D ambiguous. The CDR3 contains 13 residues. Germline V gene sequence: CDR1 SGHVS, CDR2 FNYEAQ. Trimming cost V 4 bases and J 6 bases, with 10 bases left between them. This CDR3 reads CASSSVQVNEQFF. The DNA of the CDR3 is TGTGCCAGCAGCTCTGTTCAGGTCAATGAGCAGTTCTTC.

The table lists this clone with a few counts. The chain combines TRBV5-8 with TRBJ1-6, with 8 bases that match TRBD1. Germline CDR1 and CDR2: SGHTS and YDEGEE. V shed 7 bases and J 0 bases; nucleotides not matched to a gene: 18. This CDR3 contains 20 residues. Written as DNA, the CDR3 is TGTGCCAGCCGACAGGGGCGCCATATCGGAGATTCCTCCTATAATTCACCCCTCCACTTT. Its protein is CASRQGRHIGDSSYNSPLHF.